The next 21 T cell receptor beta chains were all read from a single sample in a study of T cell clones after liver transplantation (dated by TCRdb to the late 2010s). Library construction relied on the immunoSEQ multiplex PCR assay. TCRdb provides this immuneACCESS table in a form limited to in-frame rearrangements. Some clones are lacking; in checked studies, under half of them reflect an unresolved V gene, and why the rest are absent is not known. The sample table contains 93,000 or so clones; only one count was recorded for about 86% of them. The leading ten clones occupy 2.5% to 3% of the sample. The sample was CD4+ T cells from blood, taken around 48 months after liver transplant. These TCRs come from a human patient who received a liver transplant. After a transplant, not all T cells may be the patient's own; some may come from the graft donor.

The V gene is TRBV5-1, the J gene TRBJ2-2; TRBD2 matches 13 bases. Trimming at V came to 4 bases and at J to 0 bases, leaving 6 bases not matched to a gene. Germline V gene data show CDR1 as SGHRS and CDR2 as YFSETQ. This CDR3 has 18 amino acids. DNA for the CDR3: TGCGCCAGCAGCCCCGGACTAGCGGGGGCTTCGAACACCGGGGAGCTGTTTTTT. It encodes CASSPGLAGASNTGELFF.

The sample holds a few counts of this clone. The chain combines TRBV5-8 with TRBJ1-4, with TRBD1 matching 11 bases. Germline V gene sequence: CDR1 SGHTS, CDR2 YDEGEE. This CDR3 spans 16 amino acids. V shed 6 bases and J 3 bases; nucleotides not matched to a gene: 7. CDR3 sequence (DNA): TGTGCCAGCATAACGGGACAGGGGGTTTCTAATGAAAAACTGTTTTTT. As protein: CASITGQGVSNEKLFF.

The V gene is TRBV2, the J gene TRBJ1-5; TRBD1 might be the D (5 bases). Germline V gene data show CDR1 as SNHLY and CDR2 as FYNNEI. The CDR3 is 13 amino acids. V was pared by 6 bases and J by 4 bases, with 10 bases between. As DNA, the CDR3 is TGTGCCAGCAGGGGGCCTGGGAATCAGCCCCAGCATTTT. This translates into CASRGPGNQPQHF. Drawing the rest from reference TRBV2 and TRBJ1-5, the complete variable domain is EPEVTQTPSHQVTQMGQEVILRCVPISNHLYFYWYRQILGQKVEFLVSFYNNEISEKSEIFDDQFSVERPDGSNFTLKIRSTKLEDSAMYFCASRGPGNQPQHFGDGTRLSIL.

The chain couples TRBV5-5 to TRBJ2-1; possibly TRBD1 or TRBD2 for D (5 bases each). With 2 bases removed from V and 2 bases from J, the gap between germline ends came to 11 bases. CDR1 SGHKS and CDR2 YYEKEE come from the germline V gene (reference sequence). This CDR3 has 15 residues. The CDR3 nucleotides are TGTGCCAGCAGCTTCCAGCAGGGACCCTACAATGAGCAGTTCTTC. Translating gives CASSFQQGPYNEQFF.

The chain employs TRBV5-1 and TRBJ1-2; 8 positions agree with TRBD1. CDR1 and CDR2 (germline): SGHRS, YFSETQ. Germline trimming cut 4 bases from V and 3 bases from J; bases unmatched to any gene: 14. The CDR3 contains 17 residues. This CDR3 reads CASSPSGQGVPYYGYTF. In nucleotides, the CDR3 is TGCGCCAGCAGCCCTTCCGGACAGGGAGTCCCTTACTATGGCTACACCTTC.

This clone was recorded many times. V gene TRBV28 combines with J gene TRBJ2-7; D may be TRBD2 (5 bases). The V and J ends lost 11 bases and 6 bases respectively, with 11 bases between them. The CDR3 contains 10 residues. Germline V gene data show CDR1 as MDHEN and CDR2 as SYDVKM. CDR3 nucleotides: TGTGCCCGAGGGAATTGCGAGCAGTACTTC. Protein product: CARGNCEQYF.

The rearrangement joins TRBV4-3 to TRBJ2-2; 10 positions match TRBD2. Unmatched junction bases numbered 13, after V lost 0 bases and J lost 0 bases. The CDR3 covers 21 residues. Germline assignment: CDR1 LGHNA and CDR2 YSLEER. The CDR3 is CASSQESSSGRKYTNTGELFF. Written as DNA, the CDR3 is TGCGCCAGCAGCCAAGAGTCGTCTAGCGGGAGAAAATATACGAACACCGGGGAGCTGTTTTTT.

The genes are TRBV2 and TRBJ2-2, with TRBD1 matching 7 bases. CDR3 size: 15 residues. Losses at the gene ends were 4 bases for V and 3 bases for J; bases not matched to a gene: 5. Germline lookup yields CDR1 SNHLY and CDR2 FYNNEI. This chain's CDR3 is CASSARGLDTGELFF. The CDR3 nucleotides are TGTGCCAGCAGTGCGAGGGGGCTCGACACCGGGGAGCTGTTTTTT.

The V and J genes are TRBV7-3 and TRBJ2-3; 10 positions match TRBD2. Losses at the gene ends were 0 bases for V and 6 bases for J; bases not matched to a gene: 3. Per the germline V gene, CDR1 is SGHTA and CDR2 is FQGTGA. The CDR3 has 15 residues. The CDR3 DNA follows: TGTGCCAGCAGCTTAACTAGCGGGAGGACGGATACGCAGTATTTT. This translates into CASSLTSGRTDTQYF.

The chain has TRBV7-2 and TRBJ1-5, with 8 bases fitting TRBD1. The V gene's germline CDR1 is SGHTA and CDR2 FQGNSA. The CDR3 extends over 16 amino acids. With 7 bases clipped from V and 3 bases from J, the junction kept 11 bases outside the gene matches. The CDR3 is CASNRGGRALNQPQHF. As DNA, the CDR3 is TGTGCCAGCAACAGGGGGGGCAGGGCTCTCAATCAGCCCCAGCATTTT.

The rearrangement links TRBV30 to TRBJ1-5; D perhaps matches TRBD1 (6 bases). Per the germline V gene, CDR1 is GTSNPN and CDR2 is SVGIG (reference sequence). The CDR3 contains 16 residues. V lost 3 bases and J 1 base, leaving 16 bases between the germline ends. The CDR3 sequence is CAWRPETGRSNQPQHF. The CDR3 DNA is TGTGCCTGGAGGCCCGAGACAGGTAGAAGCAATCAGCCCCAGCATTTT.

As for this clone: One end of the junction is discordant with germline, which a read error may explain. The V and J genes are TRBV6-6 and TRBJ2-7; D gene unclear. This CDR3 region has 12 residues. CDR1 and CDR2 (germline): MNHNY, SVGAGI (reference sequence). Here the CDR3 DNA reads TGTGCCAGCAGTCTCCGATGGGGATATACTTGGTTC. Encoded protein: CASSLRWGYTWF.

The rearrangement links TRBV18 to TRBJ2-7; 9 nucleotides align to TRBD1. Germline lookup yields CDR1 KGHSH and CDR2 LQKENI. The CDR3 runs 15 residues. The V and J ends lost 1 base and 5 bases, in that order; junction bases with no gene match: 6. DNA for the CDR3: TGTGCCAGCTCACCACTAGGGACAGGGCTCGACGAGCAGTACTTC. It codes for CASSPLGTGLDEQYF.

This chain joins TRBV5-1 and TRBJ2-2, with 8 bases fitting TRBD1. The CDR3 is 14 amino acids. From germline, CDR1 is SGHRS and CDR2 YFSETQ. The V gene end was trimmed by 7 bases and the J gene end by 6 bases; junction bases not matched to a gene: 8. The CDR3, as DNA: TGCGCCAGCGACCGGACAGGGCTGTCCGGGGAGCTGTTTTTT. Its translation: CASDRTGLSGELFF.

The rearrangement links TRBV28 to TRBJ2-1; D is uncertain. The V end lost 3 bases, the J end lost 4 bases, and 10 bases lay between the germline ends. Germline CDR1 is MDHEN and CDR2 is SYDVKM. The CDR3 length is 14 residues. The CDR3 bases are TGTGCCAGCAGTTTGCCTAGTTGGTACAATGAGCAGTTCTTC. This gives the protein CASSLPSWYNEQFF.

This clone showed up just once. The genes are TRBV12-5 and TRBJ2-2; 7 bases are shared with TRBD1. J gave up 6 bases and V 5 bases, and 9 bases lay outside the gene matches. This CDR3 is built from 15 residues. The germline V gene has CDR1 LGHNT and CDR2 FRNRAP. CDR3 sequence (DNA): TGTGCTAGTGGTACCGGGACAGTCTCTTCCGGGGAGCTGTTTTTT. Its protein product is CASGTGTVSSGELFF. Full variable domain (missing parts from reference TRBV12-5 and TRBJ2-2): DARVTQTPRHKVTEMGQEVTMRCQPILGHNTVFWYRQTMMQGLELLAYFRNRAPLDDSGMPKDRFSAEMPDATLATLKIQPSEPRDSAVYFCASGTGTVSSGELFFGEGSRLTVL.

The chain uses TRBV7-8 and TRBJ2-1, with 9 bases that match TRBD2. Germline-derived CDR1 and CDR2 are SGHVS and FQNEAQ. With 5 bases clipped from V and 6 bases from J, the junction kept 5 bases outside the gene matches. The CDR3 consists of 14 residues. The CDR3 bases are TGTGCCAGCAGCAAGCGGGAGGACCCCAATGAGCAGTTCTTC. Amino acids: CASSKREDPNEQFF.

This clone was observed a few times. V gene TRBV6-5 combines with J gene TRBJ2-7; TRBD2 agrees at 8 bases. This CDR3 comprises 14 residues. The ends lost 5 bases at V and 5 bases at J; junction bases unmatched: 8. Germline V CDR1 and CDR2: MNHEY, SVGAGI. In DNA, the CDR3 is TGTGCCAGCAGTATAGCGGGGCTCAGCCACGAGCAGTACTTC. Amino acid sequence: CASSIAGLSHEQYF.

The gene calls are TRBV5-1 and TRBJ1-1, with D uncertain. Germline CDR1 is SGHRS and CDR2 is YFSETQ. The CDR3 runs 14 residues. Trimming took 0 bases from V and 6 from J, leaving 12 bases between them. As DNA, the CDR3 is TGCGCCAGCAGCTTGGTATTGGACCCCCCTGAAGCTTTCTTT. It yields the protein CASSLVLDPPEAFF.

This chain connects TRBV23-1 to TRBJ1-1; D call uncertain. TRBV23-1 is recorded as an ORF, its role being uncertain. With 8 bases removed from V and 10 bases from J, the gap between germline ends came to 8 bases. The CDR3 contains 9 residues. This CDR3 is CASRRRAFF. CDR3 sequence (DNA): TGCGCCAGCCGACGTAGAGCTTTCTTT.

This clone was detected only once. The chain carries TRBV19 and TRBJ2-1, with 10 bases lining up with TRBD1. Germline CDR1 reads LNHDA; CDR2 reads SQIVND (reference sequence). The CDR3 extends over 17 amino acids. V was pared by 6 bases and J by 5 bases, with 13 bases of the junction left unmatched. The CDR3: CASRTPRGQGINNEQFF. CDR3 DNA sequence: TGTGCCAGTAGAACCCCCCGGGGACAGGGGATAAACAATGAGCAGTTCTTC.